What follows are 20 T cell receptor beta chains derived from one specimen sequenced in a study of blood T cell repertoires in COVID-19. Libraries were prepared by immunoSEQ multiplex PCR; TCRdb keeps only in-frame clonotypes and omits some of them. The repertoire holds about 100,000 clones, 85% to 90% seen once, with roughly 32% in the top ten. The sample taken for sequencing was peripheral blood. The receptors originated from a woman over 75 with acute or convalescent COVID-19.

This chain links TRBV5-1 with TRBJ2-7, with 7 bases that match TRBD1. V shed 4 bases, J shed 4 bases, and the junction held 5 bases outside the gene matches. CDR1 and CDR2 from the germline V gene are SGHRS and YFSETQ. This CDR3 has 13 residues. DNA of the CDR3: TGCGCCAGCAGCCCGGGACAGCCATACGAGCAGTACTTC. Protein product: CASSPGQPYEQYF.

The chain links TRBV4-3 to TRBJ1-1, with TRBD1 as a possible D gene (6 bases). The germline CDR1 and CDR2 sequences are LGHNA and YSLEER. Trimming took off 1 base at V and 3 bases at J, with 15 bases between the two ends. The CDR3 is made up of 16 amino acids. CDR3 nucleotide sequence: TGCGCCAGCAGCCAAGTGTATACAGGGTTGTACACTGAAGCTTTCTTT. Protein sequence: CASSQVYTGLYTEAFF.

The genes are TRBV12-3 or TRBV12-4 and TRBJ1-1, with 9 bases aligning to TRBD1. Germline trimming cut 8 bases from V and 5 bases from J; bases unmatched to any gene: 3. The CDR3 spans 12 residues. The CDR3 nucleotides read TGTGCCAGCGGGACAGGGTTTACTGAAGCTTTCTTT. It yields the protein CASGTGFTEAFF.

V gene TRBV4-3 combines with J gene TRBJ1-3; the D is unclear. This CDR3 spans 15 amino acids. Per germline, CDR1 LGHNA and CDR2 YSLEER. The V end was cut by 4 bases, the J end by 4 bases, with 14 bases between. The CDR3 here is CASSRGFTEGNTIYF. CDR3 sequence (DNA): TGCGCCAGCAGCCGTGGGTTCACAGAGGGAAACACCATATATTTT.

V usage is TRBV23-1 and J usage is TRBJ1-6; perhaps TRBD1 as D (6 bases). TRBV23-1 is designated an ORF whose function remains uncertain. V gave up 5 bases and J gave up 0 bases, with 17 bases separating them. The CDR3 contains 18 residues. CDR3 sequence: CASSSRQVGDSYNSPLHF. CDR3 bases: TGCGCCAGCAGTTCGAGACAGGTTGGGGACTCCTATAATTCACCCCTCCACTTT.

The chain recombines TRBV5-1 with TRBJ2-7; no definite D call. Germline-derived CDR1 and CDR2 are SGHRS and YFSETQ. The V gene lost 1 base and the J gene lost 6 bases, with 11 bases spanning the gap. CDR3 length: 13 amino acids. CDR3 region: CASSLITTGEQYF. The CDR3 bases are TGCGCCAGCAGCTTGATTACGACTGGCGAGCAGTACTTC.

This chain joins TRBV27 and TRBJ1-4, with a weak D call TRBD1 (5 bases). Trimming stripped 3 bases from V and 6 bases from J, with 14 bases between. The CDR3 sequence is 15 residues long. Germline V gives CDR1 MNHEY, CDR2 SMNVEV (reference sequence). The CDR3 bases are TGTGCCAGCAGTTTTCTTGGGGGGGGAGATGAAAAACTGTTTTTT. It codes for CASSFLGGGDEKLFF.

The chain recombines TRBV9 with TRBJ1-4; TRBD1 is a possible D gene (5 bases). V was cut by 3 bases and J by 3 bases, with 12 bases left in between. The CDR3 has 15 residues. Germline V gene data show CDR1 as SGDLS and CDR2 as YYNGEE. Written as DNA, the CDR3 is TGTGCCAGCAGCGCCGACAGATGGGCTAATGAAAAACTGTTTTTT. It is translated as CASSADRWANEKLFF.

Turning to this clone: Other nucleotide sequences in the sample specify the same CDR3. This chain connects TRBV28 to TRBJ1-4; tentative D call: TRBD1 (5 bases). V lost 5 bases to trimming and J lost 6 bases, with 10 bases between them. Germline V gene sequence: CDR1 MDHEN, CDR2 SYDVKM. The CDR3 runs 13 residues. CDR3 nucleotide sequence: TGTGCCAGCAGTGCGGGGGGGGATGAAAAACTGTTTTTT. Its protein product is CASSAGGDEKLFF.

V is TRBV24-1 and J is TRBJ1-4; D not certain. The CDR3 runs to 14 residues. Germline CDR1 KGHDR, CDR2 SFDVKD. V was trimmed by 4 bases and J by 8 bases, leaving 13 bases between them. The CDR3, as DNA: TGTGCCACCAGTGACCCACGAGAGTCGGAAAAACTGTTTTTT. Protein: CATSDPRESEKLFF.

The V and J genes are TRBV27 and TRBJ1-4; 11 nucleotides align to TRBD1. This CDR3 has 14 amino acids. The V and J ends lost 4 bases and 7 bases, in that order; junction bases with no gene match: 2. CDR1 is MNHEY and CDR2 is SMNVEV in the germline V gene (reference sequence). The CDR3 DNA sequence: TGTGCCAGCAGTTGGACAGGGGGCGGTGAAAAACTGTTTTTT. Amino acids: CASSWTGGGEKLFF.

The chain has TRBV6-5 and TRBJ2-5, with D possibly being TRBD2 (5 bases). There are 13 residues in the CDR3. The V end was cut by 2 bases, the J end by 4 bases, with 8 bases between. Germline CDR1 is MNHEY and CDR2 is SVGAGI. The CDR3 region is CASSYLGGETQYF. CDR3 sequence (DNA): TGTGCCAGCAGTTACCTAGGAGGAGAGACCCAGTACTTC.

This rearrangement joins TRBV28 to TRBJ2-3; 10 positions match TRBD2. Trimming took 3 bases from V and 4 from J; bases not matched to a gene: 13. The germline gives CDR1 MDHEN, CDR2 SYDVKM. The length of the CDR3 is 18 residues. The CDR3 nucleotides are TGTGCCAGCAGTTTTTCAGTGCCGGAGCGGGGGGGCTCAGATACGCAGTATTTT. It specifies CASSFSVPERGGSDTQYF.

The rearrangement links TRBV12-5 to TRBJ2-7; D call uncertain. Germline values: CDR1 LGHNT, CDR2 FRNRAP. The CDR3 has 16 residues. V gave up 1 base and J gave up 0 bases, with 13 bases separating them. The chain's CDR3 is CASGLETVNASYEQYF. The CDR3 DNA is TGTGCTAGTGGTTTGGAAACAGTCAACGCCTCCTACGAGCAGTACTTC.

The chain uses TRBV7-9 and TRBJ2-5; no clear D gene. The V end was cut by 1 base, the J end by 2 bases, with 17 bases between. Per germline, CDR1 SEHNR and CDR2 FQNEAQ (reference sequence). The CDR3 totals 17 residues. CDR3 nucleotide sequence: TGTGCCAGCAGCTTAGTTGCTGTTATCCGGGTACAAGAGACCCAGTACTTC. This codes for CASSLVAVIRVQETQYF.

With regard to this clone: Distinct nucleotide sequences in the sample also encode this CDR3. The chain is built from TRBV30 and TRBJ1-5, with TRBD1 matching 7 bases. Germline V gene lookup returns CDR1 GTSNPN and CDR2 SVGIG (reference sequence). The CDR3 runs to 13 residues. Trimming took 3 bases from V and 2 from J; bases not matched to a gene: 1. CDR3 nucleotide sequence: TGTGCCTGGAGCGGGACAGGCAATCAGCCCCAGCATTTT. Its protein is CAWSGTGNQPQHF.

The chain has TRBV10-2 and TRBJ1-6, with D tentatively TRBD1 (6 bases). V lost 7 bases and J lost 5, with 12 bases in between. Germline V gene lookup returns CDR1 WSHSY and CDR2 SAAADI. This CDR3 spans 14 amino acids. The CDR3 region is CASKQGSDNSPLHF. The CDR3 DNA follows: TGCGCCAGCAAACAGGGATCAGATAATTCACCCCTCCACTTT.

The chain combines TRBV5-1 with TRBJ1-5; the match to TRBD1 covers 7 bases. The CDR3 spans 14 residues. The germline CDR1 and CDR2 sequences are SGHRS and YFSETQ. V shed 1 base, J shed 2 bases, and the junction held 0 bases outside the gene matches. In DNA form, the CDR3 reads TGCGCCAGCAGCTTGACAGGGGGCAATCAGCCCCAGCATTTT. This encodes CASSLTGGNQPQHF. Full variable domain (remainder filled in from reference TRBV5-1 and TRBJ1-5): KAGVTQTPRYLIKTRGQQVTLSCSPISGHRSVSWYQQTPGQGLQFLFEYFSETQRNKGNFPGRFSGRQFSNSRSEMNVSTLELGDSALYLCASSLTGGNQPQHFGDGTRLSIL.

The V call is TRBV24-1, the J call TRBJ1-1, with a possible D match to TRBD1 (5 bases). This CDR3 is built from 13 residues. Per the germline V gene, CDR1 is KGHDR and CDR2 is SFDVKD. The V end lost 5 bases, the J end lost 1 base, and 7 bases lay between the germline ends. CDR3 nucleotide sequence: TGTGCCACCAGTGCTCAGGGGAACACTGAAGCTTTCTTT. This codes for CATSAQGNTEAFF.

This clone was observed a single time. V and J are TRBV28 and TRBJ1-2; TRBD1 matches at 7 bases. Germline lookup yields CDR1 MDHEN and CDR2 SYDVKM. With V trimmed by 9 bases and J by 2 bases, 12 bases remained unmatched. This CDR3 has 15 residues. The CDR3 region is CARLPGTVKNYGYTF. The CDR3, as DNA: TGTGCCAGACTCCCCGGGACAGTAAAAAACTATGGCTACACCTTC.